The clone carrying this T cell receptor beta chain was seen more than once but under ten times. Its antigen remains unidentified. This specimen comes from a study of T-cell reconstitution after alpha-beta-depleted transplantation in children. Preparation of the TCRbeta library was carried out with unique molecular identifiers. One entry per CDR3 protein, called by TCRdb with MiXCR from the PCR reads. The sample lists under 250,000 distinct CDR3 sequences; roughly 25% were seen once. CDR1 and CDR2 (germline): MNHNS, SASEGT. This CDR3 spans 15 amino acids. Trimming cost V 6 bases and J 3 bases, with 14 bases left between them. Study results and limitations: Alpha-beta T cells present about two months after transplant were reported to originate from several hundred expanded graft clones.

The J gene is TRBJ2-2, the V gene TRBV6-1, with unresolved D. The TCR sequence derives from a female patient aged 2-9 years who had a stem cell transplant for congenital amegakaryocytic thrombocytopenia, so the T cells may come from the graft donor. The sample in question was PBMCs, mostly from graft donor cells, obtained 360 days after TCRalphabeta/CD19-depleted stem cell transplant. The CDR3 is CASSPRATHTGELFF. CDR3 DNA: TGTGCCAGCAGCCCAAGAGCAACGCACACCGGGGAGCTGTTTTTT.